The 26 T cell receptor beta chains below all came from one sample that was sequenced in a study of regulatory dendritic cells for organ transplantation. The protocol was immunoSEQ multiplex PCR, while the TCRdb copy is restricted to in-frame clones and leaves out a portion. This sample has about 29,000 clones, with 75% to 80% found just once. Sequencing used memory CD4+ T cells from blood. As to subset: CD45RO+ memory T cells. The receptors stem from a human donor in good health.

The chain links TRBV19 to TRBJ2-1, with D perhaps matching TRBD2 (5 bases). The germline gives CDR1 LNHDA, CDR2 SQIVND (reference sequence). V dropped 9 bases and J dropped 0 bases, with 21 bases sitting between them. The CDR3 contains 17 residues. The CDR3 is CASTGVGSGPSYNEQFF. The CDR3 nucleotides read TGTGCCAGCACCGGCGTGGGGAGCGGCCCCTCCTACAATGAGCAGTTCTTC. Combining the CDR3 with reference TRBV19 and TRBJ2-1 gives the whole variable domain DGGITQSPKYLFRKEGQNVTLSCEQNLNHDAMYWYRQDPGQGLRLIYYSQIVNDFQKGDIAEGYSVSREKKESFPLTVTSAQKNPTAFYLCASTGVGSGPSYNEQFFGPGTRLTVL.

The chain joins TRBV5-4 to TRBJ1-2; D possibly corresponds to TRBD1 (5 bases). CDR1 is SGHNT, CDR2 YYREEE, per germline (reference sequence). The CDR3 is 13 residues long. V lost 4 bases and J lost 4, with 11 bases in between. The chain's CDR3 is CASSMPGGYGYTF. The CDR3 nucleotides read TGTGCCAGCAGCATGCCGGGGGGCTATGGCTACACCTTC.

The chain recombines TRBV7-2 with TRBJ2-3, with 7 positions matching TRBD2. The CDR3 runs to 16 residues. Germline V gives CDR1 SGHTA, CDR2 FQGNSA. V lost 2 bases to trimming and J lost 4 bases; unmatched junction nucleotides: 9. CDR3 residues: CASSLFTGGAADTQYF. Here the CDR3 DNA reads TGTGCCAGCAGCTTATTCACGGGGGGTGCGGCAGATACGCAGTATTTT.

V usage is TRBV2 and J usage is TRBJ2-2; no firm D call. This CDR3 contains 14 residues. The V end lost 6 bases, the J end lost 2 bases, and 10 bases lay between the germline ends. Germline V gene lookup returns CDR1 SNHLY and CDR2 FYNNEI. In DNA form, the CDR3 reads TGTGCCAGCAGGGGGTCAGTTAACACCGGGGAGCTGTTTTTT. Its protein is CASRGSVNTGELFF.

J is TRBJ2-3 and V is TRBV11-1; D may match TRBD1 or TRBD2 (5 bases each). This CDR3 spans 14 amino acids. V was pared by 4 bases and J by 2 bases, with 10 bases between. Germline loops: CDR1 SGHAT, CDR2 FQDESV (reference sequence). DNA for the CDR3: TGTGCCAGCAGCTGGGACGGATTCACAGATACGCAGTATTTT. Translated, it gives CASSWDGFTDTQYF.

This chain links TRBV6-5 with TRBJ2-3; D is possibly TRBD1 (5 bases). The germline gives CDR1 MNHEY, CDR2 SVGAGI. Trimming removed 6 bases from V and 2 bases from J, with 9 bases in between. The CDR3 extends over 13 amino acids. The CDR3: CASRDSLTDTQYF. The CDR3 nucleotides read TGTGCCAGCAGAGACAGCCTCACAGATACGCAGTATTTT.

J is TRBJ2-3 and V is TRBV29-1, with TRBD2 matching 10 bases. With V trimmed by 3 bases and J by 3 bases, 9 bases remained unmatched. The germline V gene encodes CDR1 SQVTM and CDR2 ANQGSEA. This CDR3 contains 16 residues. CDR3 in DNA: TGCAGCGTTGAGGTCGCGCTAGCGGGAGAAACAGATACGCAGTATTTT. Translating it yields CSVEVALAGETDTQYF.

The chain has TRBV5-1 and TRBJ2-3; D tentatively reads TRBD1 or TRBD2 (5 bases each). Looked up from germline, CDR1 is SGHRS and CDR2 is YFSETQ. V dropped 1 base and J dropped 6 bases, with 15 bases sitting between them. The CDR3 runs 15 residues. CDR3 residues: CASSLTGQGGDTQYF. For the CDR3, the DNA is TGCGCCAGCAGCTTGACGGGGCAGGGCGGGGATACGCAGTATTTT. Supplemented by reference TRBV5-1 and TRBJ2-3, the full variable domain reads KAGVTQTPRYLIKTRGQQVTLSCSPISGHRSVSWYQQTPGQGLQFLFEYFSETQRNKGNFPGRFSGRQFSNSRSEMNVSTLELGDSALYLCASSLTGQGGDTQYFGPGTRLTVL.

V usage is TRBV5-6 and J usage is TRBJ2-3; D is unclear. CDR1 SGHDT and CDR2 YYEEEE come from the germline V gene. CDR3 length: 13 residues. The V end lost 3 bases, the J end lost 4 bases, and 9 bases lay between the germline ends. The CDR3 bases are TGTGCCAGCAGCTCCGCGGTAGCAGATACGCAGTATTTT. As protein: CASSSAVADTQYF.

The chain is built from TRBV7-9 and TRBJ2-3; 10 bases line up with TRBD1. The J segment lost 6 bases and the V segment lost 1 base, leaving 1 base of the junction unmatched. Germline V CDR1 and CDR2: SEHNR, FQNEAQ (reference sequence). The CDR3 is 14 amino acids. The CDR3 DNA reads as TGTGCCAGCAGCTTAGGGGGACAGGGGGATACGCAGTATTTT. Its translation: CASSLGGQGDTQYF.

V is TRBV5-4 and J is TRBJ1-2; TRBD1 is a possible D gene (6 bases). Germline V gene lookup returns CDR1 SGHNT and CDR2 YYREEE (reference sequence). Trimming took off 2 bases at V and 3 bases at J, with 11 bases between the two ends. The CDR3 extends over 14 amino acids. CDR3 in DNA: TGTGCCAGCAGCTTCGGGGGCGGGGACTATGGCTACACCTTC. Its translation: CASSFGGGDYGYTF. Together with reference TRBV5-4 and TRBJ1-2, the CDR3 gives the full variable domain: ETGVTQSPTHLIKTRGQQVTLRCSSQSGHNTVSWYQQALGQGPQFIFQYYREEENGRGNFPPRFSGLQFPNYSSELNVNALELDDSALYLCASSFGGGDYGYTFGSGTRLTVV.

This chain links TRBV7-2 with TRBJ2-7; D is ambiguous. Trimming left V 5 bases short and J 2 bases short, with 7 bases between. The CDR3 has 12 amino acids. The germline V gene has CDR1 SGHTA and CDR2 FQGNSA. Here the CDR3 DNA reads TGTGCCAGCAGCGCCAAGCCCTACGAGCAGTACTTC. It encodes CASSAKPYEQYF.

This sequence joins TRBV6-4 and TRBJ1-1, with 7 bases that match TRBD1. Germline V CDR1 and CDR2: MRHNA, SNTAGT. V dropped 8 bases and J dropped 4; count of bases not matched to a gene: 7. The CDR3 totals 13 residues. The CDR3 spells CASRDRVGTEAFF. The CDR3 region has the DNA TGTGCCAGCCGGGACAGAGTCGGCACTGAAGCTTTCTTT.

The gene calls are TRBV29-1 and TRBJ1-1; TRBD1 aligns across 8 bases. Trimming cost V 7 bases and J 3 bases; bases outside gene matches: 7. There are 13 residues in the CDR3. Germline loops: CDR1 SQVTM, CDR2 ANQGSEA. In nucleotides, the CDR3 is TGCAGCGGTGGACAGGGAGTGGACACTGAAGCTTTCTTT. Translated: CSGGQGVDTEAFF.

The CDR3 bases are TGTGCCAGCAGACCTCTCGACAGGATCTATGGCTACACCTTC. Translated, it gives CASRPLDRIYGYTF. The J gene is TRBJ1-2, the V gene TRBV6-5; D is perhaps TRBD1 (6 bases). CDR1 is MNHEY, CDR2 SVGAGI, per germline. This CDR3 has 14 amino acids. With 6 bases removed from V and 4 bases from J, the gap between germline ends came to 15 bases.

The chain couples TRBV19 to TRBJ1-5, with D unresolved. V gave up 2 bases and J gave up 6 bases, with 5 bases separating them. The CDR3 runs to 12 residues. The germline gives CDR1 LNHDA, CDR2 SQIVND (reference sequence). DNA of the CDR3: TGTGCCAGTAGTATACGGGTTCAGCCCCAGCATTTT. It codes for CASSIRVQPQHF.

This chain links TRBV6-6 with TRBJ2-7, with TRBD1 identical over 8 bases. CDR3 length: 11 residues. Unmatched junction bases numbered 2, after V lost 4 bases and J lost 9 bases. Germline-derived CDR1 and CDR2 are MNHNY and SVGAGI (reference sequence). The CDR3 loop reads CASSSGGWQYF. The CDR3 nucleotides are TGTGCCAGCAGTTCAGGGGGCTGGCAGTACTTC.

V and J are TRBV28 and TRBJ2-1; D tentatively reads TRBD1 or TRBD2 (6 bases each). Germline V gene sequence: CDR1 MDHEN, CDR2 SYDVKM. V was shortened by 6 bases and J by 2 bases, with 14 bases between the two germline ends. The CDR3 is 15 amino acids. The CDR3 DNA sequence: TGTGCCAGCAGCAAAGGGGGGACCACCTACAATGAGCAGTTCTTC. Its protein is CASSKGGTTYNEQFF.

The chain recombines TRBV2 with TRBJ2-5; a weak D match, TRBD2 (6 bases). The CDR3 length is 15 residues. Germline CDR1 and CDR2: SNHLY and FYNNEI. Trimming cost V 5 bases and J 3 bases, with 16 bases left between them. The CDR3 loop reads CASSSTPGEEETQYF. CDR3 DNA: TGTGCCAGCAGTTCAACTCCGGGAGAAGAAGAGACCCAGTACTTC.

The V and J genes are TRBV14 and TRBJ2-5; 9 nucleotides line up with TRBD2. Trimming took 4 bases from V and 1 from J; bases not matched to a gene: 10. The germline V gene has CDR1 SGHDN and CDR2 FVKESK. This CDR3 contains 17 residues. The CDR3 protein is CASSREPGLAGQETQYF. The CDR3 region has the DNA TGTGCCAGCAGCCGAGAACCGGGACTAGCCGGCCAAGAGACCCAGTACTTC.

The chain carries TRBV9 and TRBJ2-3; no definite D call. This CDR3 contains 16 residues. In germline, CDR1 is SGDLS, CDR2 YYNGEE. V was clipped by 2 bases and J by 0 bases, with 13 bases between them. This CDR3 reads CASSVSVVPSTDTQYF. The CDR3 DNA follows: TGTGCCAGCAGCGTGAGCGTTGTCCCTAGCACAGATACGCAGTATTTT. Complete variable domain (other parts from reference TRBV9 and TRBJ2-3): DSGVTQTPKHLITATGQRVTLRCSPRSGDLSVYWYQQSLDQGLQFLIQYYNGEERAKGNILERFSAQQFPDLHSELNLSSLELGDSALYFCASSVSVVPSTDTQYFGPGTRLTVL.

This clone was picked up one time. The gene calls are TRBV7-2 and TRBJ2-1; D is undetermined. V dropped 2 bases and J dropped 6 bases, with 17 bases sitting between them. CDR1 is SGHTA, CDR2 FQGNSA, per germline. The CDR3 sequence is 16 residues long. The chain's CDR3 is CASSLSSRVTFNEQFF. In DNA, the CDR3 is TGTGCCAGCAGCTTATCCTCACGTGTGACGTTCAATGAGCAGTTCTTC.

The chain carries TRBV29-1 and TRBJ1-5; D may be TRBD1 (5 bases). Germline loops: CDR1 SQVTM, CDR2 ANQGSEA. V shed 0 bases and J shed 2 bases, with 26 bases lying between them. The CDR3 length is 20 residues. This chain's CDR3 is CSVEDLLWGFQVDRNQPQHF. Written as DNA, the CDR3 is TGCAGCGTTGAAGATCTTTTGTGGGGCTTCCAAGTCGATCGCAATCAGCCCCAGCATTTT. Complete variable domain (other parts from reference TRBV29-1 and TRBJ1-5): SAVISQKPSRDICQRGTSLTIQCQVDSQVTMMFWYRQQPGQSLTLIATANQGSEATYESGFVIDKFPISRPNLTFSTLTVSNMSPEDSSIYLCSVEDLLWGFQVDRNQPQHFGDGTRLSIL.

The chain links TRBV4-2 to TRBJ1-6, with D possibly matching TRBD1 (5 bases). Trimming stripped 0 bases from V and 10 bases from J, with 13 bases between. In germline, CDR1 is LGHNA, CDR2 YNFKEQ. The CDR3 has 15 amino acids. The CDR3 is CASSQDGQGRSPLHF. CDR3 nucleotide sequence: TGTGCCAGCAGCCAAGATGGGCAGGGAAGGTCACCCCTCCACTTT.

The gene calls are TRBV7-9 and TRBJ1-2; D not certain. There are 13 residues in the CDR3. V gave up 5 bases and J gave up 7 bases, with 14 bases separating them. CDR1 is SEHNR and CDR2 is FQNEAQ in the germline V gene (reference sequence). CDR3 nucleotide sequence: TGTGCCAGCAGCATGCCGGGAGGAGGTGGCTACACCTTC. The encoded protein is CASSMPGGGGYTF.

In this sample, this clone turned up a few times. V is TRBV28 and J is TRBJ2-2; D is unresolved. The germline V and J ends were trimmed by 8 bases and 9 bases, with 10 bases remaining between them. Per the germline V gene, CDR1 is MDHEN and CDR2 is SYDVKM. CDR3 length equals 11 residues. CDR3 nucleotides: TGTGCCAGCTCCAACGACCGGGAGCTGTTTTTT. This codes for CASSNDRELFF.